Sequencing of this T cell receptor beta chain was carried out in a study of T cells in localized non-small cell lung cancer. Sequenced by immunoSEQ multiplex PCR; TCRdb stores in-frame clones only, minus some. In the table there are 20,000 to 25,000 clones, about 88% of which are singletons. Germline V gives CDR1 LNHDA, CDR2 SQIVND (reference sequence). This CDR3 spans 15 amino acids. Trimming left V 10 bases short and J 3 bases short, with 19 bases between. Findings and caveats of the study: Turning up in adjacent lung were a median roughly 59 of the top 100 tumor clones. Sequencing involved a lone tumor region, leaving heterogeneity possible.

Worth noting for this clone: Its antigen is not known.

Specimen: peripheral blood, collected before any cancer treatment. The rearrangement joins TRBV19 to TRBJ1-5, with D maybe TRBD1 (6 bases). The sequence was collected from a male donor older than 55 with stage I lung adenocarcinoma. This CDR3 is CATLGGREPNQPQHF. CDR3 coding DNA: TGTGCCACCCTAGGGGGTCGGGAACCCAATCAGCCCCAGCATTTT.